The present entry profiles one T cell receptor beta chain with its context. These data belong to a study of blood T cell repertoires in COVID-19. Sequencing used immunoSEQ multiplex PCR; TCRdb keeps in-frame clones, though not all of them. The data show about 76,000 clones, approximately 78% seen once. The CDR3 is 13 residues long. The V gene lost 5 bases and the J gene lost 4 bases, with 10 bases spanning the gap. Germline lookup yields CDR1 LNHDA and CDR2 SQIVND (reference sequence). The specimen was peripheral blood. The rearrangement joins TRBV19 to TRBJ2-3; D may be TRBD2 (6 bases). This sequence originates from a woman aged 55-70 years with acute or convalescent COVID-19. CDR3 in amino acids: CASSWGTPDTQYF. In nucleotides, the CDR3 is TGTGCCAGTAGTTGGGGGACTCCAGATACGCAGTATTTT.